These T cell receptor beta chains were read from a single sample in a study of response to subunit inactivated influenza vaccine. TCRdb fed the RT-PCR reads into MiXCR, producing one record per CDR3 protein. The top ten clones hold roughly 10% of a sample with more than 550,000 distinct CDR3 sequences, 12% of them seen once. Material: PBMCs from blood, obtained on the day of vaccination. The receptors derive from a man between 50 and 59 years old who received an inactivated influenza vaccine. Each CDR3 is given without its conserved first and last residue. D genes are given only for firm matches.

d_call	v_call	cdr3_length	cdr3_aa
TRBD1	TRBV12-3/TRBV12-4	15	ASRATGGLSGANVLT
NA	TRBV7-9	12	ASSLVQGRGEQF
NA	TRBV12-3/TRBV12-4	15	ASQTDRGGPYAGELF
NA	TRBV4-2	13	ASSQDGISDTEAF
NA	TRBV6-2/TRBV6-3	14	ASSYSPAVGSYEQY
TRBD2	TRBV10-3	14	AISDPGGGGSYEQY
TRBD1	TRBV12-3/TRBV12-4	12	ASIPGTAGNTIY
NA	TRBV5-1	13	ASSLDQPSTDTQY
NA	TRBV7-9	10	ASSSPQNKLF
NA	TRBV7-9	10	ASSLNNQPQH
NA	TRBV12-3/TRBV12-4	14	ASSLWPGGRDTEAF
NA	TRBV7-9	11	ASSPPLGAEQY
TRBD2	TRBV6-2/TRBV6-3	15	ASSDKTSGGRTGELF
TRBD1	TRBV7-2	13	ASSTRTGGWNEQF
TRBD1	TRBV20-1	13	SARDLAGGTEKLF
NA	TRBV29-1	11	SVWEGGTDTQY
NA	TRBV4-1	11	ASSHGPDNEQF
TRBD1	TRBV20-1	13	SARIGTGFSNEQF
NA	TRBV12-3/TRBV12-4	13	ASSFRGEPPYEQY
NA	TRBV4-2	16	ASSPGGAGATSYNEQF
NA	TRBV10-3	13	AISEAHYSTGELF
TRBD2	TRBV7-9	14	ASGAAGGFLTDTQY
NA	TRBV3-1	13	ASSPQADPTYEQY
TRBD2	TRBV6-2/TRBV6-3	12	ASSRGGPGNEQF
NA	TRBV15	13	ATSRDPGQADTQY
TRBD2	TRBV7-6	13	ASSLTSGVLETQY
TRBD1	TRBV12-3/TRBV12-4	13	ASSLLTGGFGELF